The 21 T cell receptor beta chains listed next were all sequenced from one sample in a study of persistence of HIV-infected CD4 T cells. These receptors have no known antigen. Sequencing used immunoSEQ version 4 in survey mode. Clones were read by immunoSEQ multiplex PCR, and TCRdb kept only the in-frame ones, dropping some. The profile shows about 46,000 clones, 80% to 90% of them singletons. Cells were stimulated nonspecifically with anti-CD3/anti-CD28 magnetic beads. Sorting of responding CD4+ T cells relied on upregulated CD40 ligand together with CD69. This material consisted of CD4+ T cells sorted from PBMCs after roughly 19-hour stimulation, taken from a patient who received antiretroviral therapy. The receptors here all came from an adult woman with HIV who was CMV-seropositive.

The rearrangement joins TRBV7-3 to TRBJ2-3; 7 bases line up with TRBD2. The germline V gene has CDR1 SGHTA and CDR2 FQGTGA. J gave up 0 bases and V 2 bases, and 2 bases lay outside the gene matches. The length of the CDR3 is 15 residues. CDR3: CASSLSGGSTDTQYF. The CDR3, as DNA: TGTGCCAGCAGCTTATCCGGGGGGAGCACAGATACGCAGTATTTT.

This CDR3 is CASSGGGGKGETQYF. CDR3 nucleotide sequence: TGCGCCAGCAGCGGCGGGGGAGGGAAGGGAGAGACCCAGTACTTC. The chain uses TRBV5-1 and TRBJ2-5; TRBD2 matches 7 bases. The CDR3 totals 15 residues. Trimming removed 4 bases from V and 4 bases from J; junction bases left unmatched: 10. Germline V gene data show CDR1 as SGHRS and CDR2 as YFSETQ.

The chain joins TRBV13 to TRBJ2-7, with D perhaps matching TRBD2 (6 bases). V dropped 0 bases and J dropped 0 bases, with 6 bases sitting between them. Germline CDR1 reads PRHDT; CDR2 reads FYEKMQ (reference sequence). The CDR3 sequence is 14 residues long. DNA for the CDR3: TGTGCCAGCAGCTTAGGCGGGAGCTCCTACGAGCAGTACTTC. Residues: CASSLGGSSYEQYF.

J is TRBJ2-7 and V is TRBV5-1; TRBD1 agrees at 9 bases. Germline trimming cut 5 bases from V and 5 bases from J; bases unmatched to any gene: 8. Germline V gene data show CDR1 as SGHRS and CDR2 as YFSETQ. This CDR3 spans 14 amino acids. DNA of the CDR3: TGCGCCAGCAGGCGCGGACAGGGGAACCACGAGCAGTACTTC. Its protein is CASRRGQGNHEQYF.

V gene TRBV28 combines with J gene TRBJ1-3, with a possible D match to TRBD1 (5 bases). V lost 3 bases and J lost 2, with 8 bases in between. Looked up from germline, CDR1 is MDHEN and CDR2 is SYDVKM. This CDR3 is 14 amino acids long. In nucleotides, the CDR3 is TGTGCCAGCAGTTTGATGGGGGCTGGAAACACCATATATTTT. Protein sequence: CASSLMGAGNTIYF.

CDR3 DNA sequence: TGTGCCAGCAGCGCCGGGACAGGGCTTGTATCCTATAATTCACCCCTCCACTTT. Its protein is CASSAGTGLVSYNSPLHF. The chain employs TRBV5-4 and TRBJ1-6, with 9 bases that match TRBD1. The CDR3 contains 18 residues. Germline loops: CDR1 SGHNT, CDR2 YYREEE (reference sequence). Losses at the gene ends were 4 bases for V and 1 base for J; bases not matched to a gene: 9.

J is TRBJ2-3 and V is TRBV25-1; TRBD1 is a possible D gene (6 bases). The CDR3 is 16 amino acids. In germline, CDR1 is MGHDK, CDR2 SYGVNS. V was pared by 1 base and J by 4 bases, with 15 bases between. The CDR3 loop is CASSEWRQGLADTQYF. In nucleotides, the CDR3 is TGTGCCAGCAGTGAATGGAGGCAGGGGTTGGCAGATACGCAGTATTTT.

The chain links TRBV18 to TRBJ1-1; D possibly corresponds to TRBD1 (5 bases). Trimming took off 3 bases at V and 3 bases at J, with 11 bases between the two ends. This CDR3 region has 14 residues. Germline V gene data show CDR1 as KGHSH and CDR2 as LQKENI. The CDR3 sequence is CASSPGRAYTEAFF. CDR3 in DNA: TGTGCCAGCTCACCGGGCAGGGCATACACTGAAGCTTTCTTT.

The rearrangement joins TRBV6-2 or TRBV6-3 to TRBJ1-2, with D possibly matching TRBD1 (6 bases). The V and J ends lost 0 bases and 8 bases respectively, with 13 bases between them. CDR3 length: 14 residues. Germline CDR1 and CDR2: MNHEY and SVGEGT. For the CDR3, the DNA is TGTGCCAGCAGTTACTCAGGCAGGGGAGAGGGCTACACCTTC. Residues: CASSYSGRGEGYTF.

In DNA, the CDR3 is TGTGCCTGGAGTTTAGGAGCTAATCAGCCCCAGCATTTT. This gives the protein CAWSLGANQPQHF. The chain recombines TRBV30 with TRBJ1-5, with D hard to call. V was shortened by 2 bases and J by 4 bases, with 9 bases between the two germline ends. The CDR3 covers 13 residues. Per germline, CDR1 GTSNPN and CDR2 SVGIG (reference sequence).

CDR3 bases: TGTGCCAGCAGCCAAGGGCTAGCGGGGGGAAGTTTGTTAGATACGCAGTATTTT. Amino acids: CASSQGLAGGSLLDTQYF. This chain links TRBV3-1 (or the pseudogene TRBV3-2) with TRBJ2-3, with 11 positions matching TRBD2. Germline values: CDR1 LGHDT, CDR2 YNNKEL (reference sequence). With 1 base clipped from V and 5 bases from J, the junction kept 11 bases outside the gene matches. The length of the CDR3 is 18 residues.

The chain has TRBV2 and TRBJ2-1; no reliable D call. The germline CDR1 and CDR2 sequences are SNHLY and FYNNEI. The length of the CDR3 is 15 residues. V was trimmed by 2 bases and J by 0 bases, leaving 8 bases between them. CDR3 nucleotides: TGTGCCAGCAGTGAAAATCCCAGCTCCTACAATGAGCAGTTCTTC. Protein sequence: CASSENPSSYNEQFF.

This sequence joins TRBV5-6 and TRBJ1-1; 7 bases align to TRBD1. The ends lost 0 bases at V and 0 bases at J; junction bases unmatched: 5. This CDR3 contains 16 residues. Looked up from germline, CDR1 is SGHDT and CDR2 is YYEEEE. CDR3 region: CASSLGQGRMNTEAFF. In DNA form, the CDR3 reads TGTGCCAGCAGCTTGGGACAGGGAAGGATGAACACTGAAGCTTTCTTT.

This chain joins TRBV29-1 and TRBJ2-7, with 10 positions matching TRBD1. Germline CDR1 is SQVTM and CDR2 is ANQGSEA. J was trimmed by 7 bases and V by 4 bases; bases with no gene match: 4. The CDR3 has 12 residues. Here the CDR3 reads CSVGQGAREQYF. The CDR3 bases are TGCAGCGTTGGACAGGGGGCGAGGGAGCAGTACTTC.

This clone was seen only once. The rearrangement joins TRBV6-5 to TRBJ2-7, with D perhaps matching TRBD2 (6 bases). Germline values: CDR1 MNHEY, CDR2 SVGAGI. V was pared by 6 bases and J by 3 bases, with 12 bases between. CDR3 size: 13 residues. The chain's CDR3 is CASREGRNYEQYF. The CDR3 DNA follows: TGTGCCAGCAGGGAGGGCCGGAACTACGAGCAGTACTTC.

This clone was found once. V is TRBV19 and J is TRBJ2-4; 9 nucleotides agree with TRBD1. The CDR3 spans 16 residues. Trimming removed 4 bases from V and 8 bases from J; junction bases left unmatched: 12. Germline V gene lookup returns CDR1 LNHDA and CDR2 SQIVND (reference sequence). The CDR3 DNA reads TGTGCCAGTAGTACCCCTCGGGACAGGGTATGGGACATTCAGTACTTC. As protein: CASSTPRDRVWDIQYF.

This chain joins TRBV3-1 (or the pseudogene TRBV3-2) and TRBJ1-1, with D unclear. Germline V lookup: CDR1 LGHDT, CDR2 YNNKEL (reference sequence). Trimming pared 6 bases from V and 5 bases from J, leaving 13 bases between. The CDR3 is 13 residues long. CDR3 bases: TGTGCCAGCAGTTCCGTTAGTAAGACTGAAGCTTTCTTT. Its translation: CASSSVSKTEAFF.

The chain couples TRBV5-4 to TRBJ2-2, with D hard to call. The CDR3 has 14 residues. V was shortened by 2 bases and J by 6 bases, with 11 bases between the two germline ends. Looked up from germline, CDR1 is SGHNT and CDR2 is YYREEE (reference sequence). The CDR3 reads CASSFTRMPGELFF. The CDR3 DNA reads TGTGCCAGCAGCTTTACGCGTATGCCCGGGGAGCTGTTTTTT.

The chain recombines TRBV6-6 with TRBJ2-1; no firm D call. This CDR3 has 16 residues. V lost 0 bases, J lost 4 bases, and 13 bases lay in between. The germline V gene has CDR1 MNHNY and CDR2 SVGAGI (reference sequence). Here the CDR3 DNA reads TGTGCCAGCAGTTACTCGTCGAGACTGCAGTACAATGAGCAGTTCTTC. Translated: CASSYSSRLQYNEQFF.

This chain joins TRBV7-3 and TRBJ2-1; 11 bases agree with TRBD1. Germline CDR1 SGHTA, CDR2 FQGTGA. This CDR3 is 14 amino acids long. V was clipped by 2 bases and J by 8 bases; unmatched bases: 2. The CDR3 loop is CASSLLDRGHEQFF. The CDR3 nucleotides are TGTGCCAGCAGCTTATTGGACAGGGGGCATGAGCAGTTCTTC. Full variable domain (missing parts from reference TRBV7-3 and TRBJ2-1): GAGVSQTPSNKVTEKGKYVELRCDPISGHTALYWYRQSLGQGPEFLIYFQGTGAADDSGLPNDRFFAVRPEGSVSTLKIQRTERGDSAVYLCASSLLDRGHEQFFGPGTRLTVL.

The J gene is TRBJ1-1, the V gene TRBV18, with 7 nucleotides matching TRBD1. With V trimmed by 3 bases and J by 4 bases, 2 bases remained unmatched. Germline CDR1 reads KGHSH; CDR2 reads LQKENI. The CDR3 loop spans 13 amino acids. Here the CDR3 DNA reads TGTGCCAGCTCACCCGACAGGGCCACTGAAGCTTTCTTT. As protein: CASSPDRATEAFF.